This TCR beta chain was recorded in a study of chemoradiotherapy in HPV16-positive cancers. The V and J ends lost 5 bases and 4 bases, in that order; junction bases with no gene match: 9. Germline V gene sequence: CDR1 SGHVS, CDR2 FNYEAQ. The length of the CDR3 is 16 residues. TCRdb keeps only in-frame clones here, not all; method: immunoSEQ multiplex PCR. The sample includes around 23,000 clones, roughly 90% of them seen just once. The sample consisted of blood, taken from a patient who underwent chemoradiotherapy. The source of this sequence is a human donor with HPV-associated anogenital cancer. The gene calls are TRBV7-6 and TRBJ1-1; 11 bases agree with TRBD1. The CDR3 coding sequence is TGTGCCAGCAGCAAGGACAGGGGGCAATTTGGCACTGAAGCTTTCTTT. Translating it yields CASSKDRGQFGTEAFF.